Presented here are 11 T cell receptor beta chains from one specimen sequenced in a study of breast tumors, draining lymph nodes, adjacent tissues. Using its own MiXCR run on the multiplex PCR reads, TCRdb lists one record per CDR3 protein. The table has around 17,000 distinct CDR3 sequences, roughly 45% seen once. The sequenced material came from tumor-adjacent breast tissue. All receptors come from a female donor with breast cancer. Some clones in this sample may be carry-over from other donors' samples.

Many counts were recorded for this clonotype. This may be a read error: a much more frequent sequence differs by one nucleotide. The genes are TRBV6-5 and TRBJ2-1, with a tentative D call TRBD1 (5 bases). The CDR3 runs to 13 residues. Germline CDR1 and CDR2: MNHEY and SVGAGI. V was clipped by 7 bases and J by 7 bases, with 14 bases between them. The CDR3 nucleotides are TGTGCCAGCAAACCTAACCAGGGAAATGAGCAGTTCTTC. Its protein product is CASKPNQGNEQFF.

V usage is TRBV12-5 and J usage is TRBJ1-2, with D unclear. Trimming cost V 1 base and J 0 bases, with 6 bases left between them. The CDR3 extends over 14 amino acids. Germline-derived CDR1 and CDR2 are LGHNT and FRNRAP. The CDR3 sequence is CASGLGTANYGYTF. The CDR3 region has the DNA TGTGCTAGTGGTTTGGGGACGGCTAACTATGGCTACACCTTC.

To note about this clonotype: Germline and junction disagree at one end, which may indicate a read error. The CDR3 loop reads CASSWRGNQPLHF. In nucleotides, the CDR3 is TGTGCCAGCAGCTGGAGGGGTAATCAGCCCCTGCATTTT. The rearrangement links TRBV2 to TRBJ1-5; TRBD1 might be the D (5 bases). Germline-derived CDR1 and CDR2 are SNHLY and FYNNEI. The CDR3 is 13 residues long.

The chain recombines TRBV2 with TRBJ2-3, with D hard to call. The V gene's germline CDR1 is SNHLY and CDR2 FYNNEI. The V gene lost 6 bases and the J gene lost 2 bases, with 6 bases spanning the gap. This CDR3 has 12 residues. The CDR3 reads CASSANTDTQYF. CDR3 DNA sequence: TGTGCCAGCAGCGCCAACACAGATACGCAGTATTTT.

This chain connects TRBV24-1 to TRBJ2-3; 11 positions match TRBD1. V dropped 3 bases and J dropped 4; count of bases not matched to a gene: 5. CDR1 is KGHDR and CDR2 is SFDVKD in the germline V gene. The CDR3 loop spans 16 amino acids. The CDR3 region is CATSDPGQGAADTQYF. CDR3 DNA sequence: TGTGCCACCAGTGATCCTGGACAGGGGGCCGCAGATACGCAGTATTTT.

This clonotype came up many times. CDR3 nucleotides: TGTGCCAGCAGTCACGAGGACGGAACCTACGAGCAGTACTTC. Encoded protein: CASSHEDGTYEQYF. The rearrangement links TRBV6-2 or TRBV6-3 to TRBJ2-7; D call uncertain. The germline CDR1 and CDR2 sequences are MNHEY and SVGEGT. Trimming left V 5 bases short and J 2 bases short, with 13 bases between. The CDR3 runs to 14 residues.

This chain joins TRBV20-1 and TRBJ2-1; D is unclear. Trimming shortened V by 1 base and J by 4 bases, and 11 bases separated the two germline ends. Germline V gene sequence: CDR1 DFQATT, CDR2 SNEGSKA (reference sequence). The length of the CDR3 is 14 residues. The CDR3 DNA reads TGCAGTGCTAGAGGCCAGAGTCTTTACAATGAGCAGTTCTTC. Amino acids: CSARGQSLYNEQFF.

A note on this clonotype: Given a much more abundant clone one base away, this may be a read error. The CDR3 sequence is CASSLGHAAHGQETQYF. CDR3 coding DNA: TGTGCCAGCAGCTTGGGTCATGCAGCGCACGGCCAAGAGACCCAGTACTTC. The rearrangement joins TRBV5-4 to TRBJ2-5, with no clear D. Between the trimmed V and J ends, which lost 0 bases and 1 base, there was a span of 16 bases. The CDR3 extends over 17 amino acids. The germline gives CDR1 SGHNT, CDR2 YYREEE (reference sequence). Looking up the rest from reference TRBV5-4 and TRBJ2-5 gives the full variable domain: ETGVTQSPTHLIKTRGQQVTLRCSSQSGHNTVSWYQQALGQGPQFIFQYYREEENGRGNFPPRFSGLQFPNYSSELNVNALELDDSALYLCASSLGHAAHGQETQYFGPGTRLLVL.

This chain uses TRBV11-2 with TRBJ2-7; D may be TRBD1 (5 bases). Germline CDR1 and CDR2: SGHAT and FQNNGV. V shed 9 bases and J shed 5 bases, with 14 bases lying between them. The CDR3 is 12 amino acids. The CDR3 DNA is TGTGCCAGGCTGAGGCAGGGCCACGAGCAGTACTTC. This translates into CARLRQGHEQYF.

The genes are TRBV24-1 and TRBJ1-2, with D unclear. V was clipped by 5 bases and J by 1 base, with 7 bases between them. Germline CDR1 KGHDR, CDR2 SFDVKD. This CDR3 comprises 13 residues. The CDR3: CATSAGYNYGYTF. In DNA form, the CDR3 reads TGTGCCACCAGTGCAGGTTATAACTATGGCTACACCTTC.

The V gene is TRBV11-3, the J gene TRBJ1-2; D unresolved. This CDR3 is built from 13 residues. Germline CDR1 SGHNT, CDR2 YENEEA. Trimming stripped 0 bases from V and 5 bases from J, with 7 bases between. The DNA of the CDR3 is TGTGCCAGCAGCTTAGAGGCAACTTATGGCTACACCTTC. This encodes CASSLEATYGYTF.